The sequence of this T cell receptor (beta chain) was determined in a study of CD8 T cells in Susac syndrome. V lost 4 bases, J lost 0 bases, and 5 bases stayed unmatched. CDR3 size: 15 residues. Reverse transcription of roughly 0.5 to 1 ug RNA was carried out with random hexamers. One entry per CDR3 protein results from TCRdb running MiXCR on the immunoSEQ multiplex PCR reads. The sample includes more than 80,000 distinct CDR3 sequences, roughly 94% seen only once; the top ten take about 0.41%. In regard to this clonotype: What it binds is unknown.

CD8+ and CD4+ T cells taken from blood had their TCR beta sequenced. Points from the study as a whole: The relatively small number of individuals in the TCR sequencing and HLA analysis was acknowledged by the study.

The rearrangement joins TRBV12-3 or TRBV12-4 to TRBJ1-1; 7 nucleotides agree with TRBD1. This clonotype originated in a human donor with Susac syndrome. Material: CD8+ T cells from PBMCs. As DNA, the CDR3 is TGTGCCAGCAGTTCGCCCGGGACAGTGAACACTGAAGCTTTCTTT. This gives the protein CASSSPGTVNTEAFF.